The clone carrying this T cell receptor (beta chain) was recorded only once. These data originate in a study of T cell changes during pregnancy in multiple sclerosis. Trimming took 6 bases from V and 1 from J, leaving 12 bases between them. The CDR3 has 14 residues. Germline loops: CDR1 ENHRY, CDR2 SYGVKD. Only in-frame clones appear in the TCRdb table, and some are missing; sequencing was by immunoSEQ multiplex PCR. The sample yields approximately 40,000 clones, about 92% seen once. The genes are TRBV10-3 and TRBJ1-1, with a possible D match to TRBD1 (5 bases). Source material: peripheral blood. This TCR derives from a female donor with multiple sclerosis, enrolled in a pregnancy study. CDR3 DNA: TGTGCCATCAGGGCCCCTGGGGGGAACACTGAAGCTTTCTTT. It encodes CAIRAPGGNTEAFF.